Listed below are T cell receptor beta chains from one sample, sequenced in a study of CDR3 diversity in severe acne. TCRdb called the PCR reads again in MiXCR, with one record for every CDR3 protein. The sample has more than 85,000 distinct CDR3 sequences, approximately 54% seen once; the top ten hold approximately 10%. Material for sequencing was blood. These TCRs come from a male donor with severe acne vulgaris. Each CDR3 is given without its conserved first and last residue. Fields, in order: J gene, CDR3 length, clone size, V gene, D gene, CDR3 protein. D genes are given only for firm matches. Part of the rows lack a size; the others show once, few, many or a class for expanded clones.

>TRBJ2-3|14|-|TRBV10-1|TRBD1
ASSEDRGMGTDTQY
>TRBJ2-7|15|-|TRBV20-1|TRBD2
SARAPTSGRAAYEQY
>TRBJ2-5|13|-|TRBV29-1|TRBD2
SAGASGARQETQY
>TRBJ1-5|13|once|TRBV2|-
ASRSTGSVNQPQH
>TRBJ2-7|9|few|TRBV27|-
ATRVGDEQY
>TRBJ1-1|13|-|TRBV9|TRBD1
ASSTSGTGSTEAF
>TRBJ2-7|14|-|TRBV4-2|TRBD2
ASSQGFGRARVEQY
>TRBJ2-5|13|medium-sized|TRBV7-2|TRBD2
ASSLLAGDQETQY
>TRBJ1-4|18|-|TRBV7-9|TRBD1
ASSLGLSAGGYGTNEKLF
>TRBJ2-7|13|medium-sized|TRBV19|TRBD2
ASSMAGTSGSRLY
>TRBJ2-3|13|-|TRBV7-8|TRBD2
ASSATSGRGDTQY
>TRBJ2-3|14|-|TRBV19|-
ASSTHPTGRTDTQY
>TRBJ2-7|12|once|TRBV29-1|-
SVEPRLTYYEQY
>TRBJ1-1|20|-|TRBV13|-
ASSSLYFCASSLEGLNTEAF
>TRBJ2-3|11|many|TRBV20-1|-
SAEGQITDTQY